Below, 21 T cell receptor beta chains from the same sample are listed, as sequenced in a study of CD8 T cells in ankylosing spondylitis. The study, taken as a whole, reports: Seemingly characteristic of ankylosing spondylitis blood was a TCR beta motif consisting of about 8 highly homologous variants.

TCRdb recomputed calls from the 5' RACE reads with MiXCR, one row per CDR3 protein. The data hold roughly 700,000 distinct CDR3 sequences, with around 19% observed a single time. These receptors have no identified antigens. The sequenced sample was blood, either unsorted or a sorted T cell fraction (not recorded which). The source is a male donor with ankylosing spondylitis.

The chain uses TRBV7-3 and TRBJ2-1, with 11 positions matching TRBD2. The CDR3 runs to 15 residues. Germline CDR1 and CDR2: SGHTA and FQGTGA. The ends lost 4 bases at V and 7 bases at J; junction bases unmatched: 6. CDR3 protein: CASSSSGGLWNEQFF. The DNA for the CDR3 is TGTGCCAGCAGCTCTAGCGGGGGGCTCTGGAATGAGCAGTTCTTC.

This clonotype was detected a few times. The rearrangement joins TRBV4-1 to TRBJ2-7; D might be TRBD1 (5 bases). The CDR3 is made up of 13 amino acids. V lost 1 base and J 6 bases, leaving 10 bases between the germline ends. The germline V gene encodes CDR1 MGHRA and CDR2 YSYEKL. The CDR3 coding sequence is TGCGCCAGCAGCCAAGCAGGGTCAGGCGAGCAGTACTTC. Translation gives CASSQAGSGEQYF.

Points on this clonotype: The junction shows a germline mismatch at one end, possibly a read error. The V and J genes are TRBV5-5 and TRBJ1-1, with D possibly being TRBD1 (5 bases). The CDR3 is made up of 16 amino acids. CDR1 and CDR2 (germline): SGHKS, YYEKEE (reference sequence). CDR3 protein: CASSPRGTEKNSEAFF. CDR3 nucleotides: TGTGCCAGCAGCCCACGTGGGACGGAAAAGAACTCTGAAGCTTTCTTT.

The CDR3 sequence is CSGEAGLRGYTF. The CDR3, as DNA: TGCAGCGGGGAGGCCGGGCTACGGGGCTACACCTTC. The chain is built from TRBV20-1 and TRBJ1-2; no reliable D call. Germline CDR1 reads DFQATT; CDR2 reads SNEGSKA (reference sequence). CDR3 length equals 12 residues.

The V gene is TRBV24-1, the J gene TRBJ2-2; the match to TRBD1 covers 8 bases. There are 16 residues in the CDR3. Per the germline V gene, CDR1 is KGHDR and CDR2 is SFDVKD. V lost 4 bases, J lost 5 bases, and 8 bases stayed unmatched. The DNA for the CDR3 is TGTGCCACCAGTGAGGGGACAGGACGGGGGACCGGGGAGCTGTTTTTT. This encodes CATSEGTGRGTGELFF.

CDR3 DNA sequence: TGTGCCAGCAGACCCACAGGGGGCATTGGGGCCAACGTCCTGACTTTC. It encodes CASRPTGGIGANVLTF. The chain has TRBV6-1 and TRBJ2-6; 9 bases fit TRBD1. The germline V gene encodes CDR1 MNHNS and CDR2 SASEGT. The trim removed 6 bases at V and 3 bases at J, leaving 6 bases unmatched. This CDR3 is 16 amino acids long.

This clonotype has only a few counts. The rearrangement links TRBV11-2 to TRBJ2-5; 7 bases are a match to TRBD1. The germline V gene encodes CDR1 SGHAT and CDR2 FQNNGV. This CDR3 has 15 residues. Losses at the gene ends were 2 bases for V and 2 bases for J; bases not matched to a gene: 5. CDR3 sequence: CASSLRQGFQETQYF. As DNA, the CDR3 is TGTGCCAGCAGCTTACGACAGGGCTTTCAAGAGACCCAGTACTTC.

The rearrangement uses TRBV7-9 and TRBJ2-7; the match to TRBD2 covers 11 bases. The length of the CDR3 is 15 residues. In germline, CDR1 is SEHNR, CDR2 FQNEAQ (reference sequence). V lost 4 bases to trimming and J lost 5 bases; unmatched junction nucleotides: 7. CDR3 sequence (DNA): TGTGCCAGCAGCTACCTAGCGGGGGGTATTGACGAGCAGTACTTC. Translation: CASSYLAGGIDEQYF.

The J gene is TRBJ1-5, the V gene TRBV30, with D possibly TRBD1 on 5 matching bases. The CDR3 has 15 amino acids. From germline, CDR1 is GTSNPN and CDR2 SVGIG (reference sequence). Trimming took off 5 bases at V and 3 bases at J, with 17 bases between the two ends. The CDR3 loop reads CAWSPGATVNQPQHF. CDR3 DNA sequence: TGTGCCTGGTCCCCTGGAGCGACAGTCAATCAGCCCCAGCATTTT. The entire variable domain, with the rest obtained from reference TRBV30 and TRBJ1-5, is as follows: SQTIHQWPATLVQPVGSPLSLECTVEGTSNPNLYWYRQAAGRGLQLLFYSVGIGQISSEVPQNLSASRPQDRQFILSSKKLLLSDSGFYLCAWSPGATVNQPQHFGDGTRLSIL.

The V gene is TRBV27, the J gene TRBJ2-1; D is possibly TRBD1 (5 bases). The germline gives CDR1 MNHEY, CDR2 SMNVEV (reference sequence). CDR3 length equals 17 residues. The V end was cut by 3 bases, the J end by 0 bases, with 15 bases between. This CDR3 reads CASSLAGRPLSYNEQFF. For the CDR3, the DNA is TGTGCCAGCAGTTTGGCAGGGCGCCCTCTCTCCTACAATGAGCAGTTCTTC.

The chain uses TRBV2 and TRBJ2-5, with 7 bases aligning to TRBD1. V trimming: 3 bases; J trimming: 7 bases; junction bases outside the gene matches: 5. The CDR3 covers 13 residues. CDR1 SNHLY and CDR2 FYNNEI come from the germline V gene. CDR3 protein: CASSDDRARTQYF. Written as DNA, the CDR3 is TGTGCCAGCAGTGACGACAGGGCTCGGACCCAGTACTTC.

The rearrangement joins TRBV5-1 to TRBJ2-7; possible D gene TRBD2, 5 bases. Germline V gives CDR1 SGHRS, CDR2 YFSETQ. V was shortened by 4 bases and J by 6 bases, with 20 bases between the two germline ends. The CDR3 runs to 15 residues. CDR3 nucleotide sequence: TGCGCCAGCAGCCAACTCTGGAGGACTGACGGCGAGCAGTACTTC. Translation gives CASSQLWRTDGEQYF.

In this sample, this clonotype turned up a few times. The chain has TRBV12-5 and TRBJ2-5, with D tentatively TRBD1 (6 bases). The CDR3 spans 13 residues. The germline gives CDR1 LGHNT, CDR2 FRNRAP. The ends were cut back, 8 bases at V and 2 bases at J, with 12 bases in the middle. CDR3 sequence (DNA): TGTGCTAGTATGGAACAGGGACAAGAGACCCAGTACTTC. This translates into CASMEQGQETQYF.

Only a few counts were recorded for this clonotype. V usage is TRBV25-1 and J usage is TRBJ2-2; 8 bases are a match to TRBD1. Germline values: CDR1 MGHDK, CDR2 SYGVNS. The V gene end was trimmed by 8 bases and the J gene end by 1 base; junction bases not matched to a gene: 3. CDR3 length: 14 residues. The CDR3 sequence is CASPDRVNTGELFF. The DNA of the CDR3 is TGTGCCAGCCCGGACAGGGTGAACACCGGGGAGCTGTTTTTT. Full variable domain (missing parts from reference TRBV25-1 and TRBJ2-2): EADIYQTPRYLVIGTGKKITLECSQTMGHDKMYWYQQDPGMELHLIHYSYGVNSTEKGDLSSESTVSRIRTEHFPLTLESARPSHTSQYLCASPDRVNTGELFFGEGSRLTVL.

The chain employs TRBV11-2 and TRBJ2-5; 10 bases are shared with TRBD2. V dropped 3 bases and J dropped 9; count of bases not matched to a gene: 1. The germline V gene encodes CDR1 SGHAT and CDR2 FQNNGV. The CDR3 consists of 12 residues. The CDR3 coding sequence is TGTGCCAGCAGCTTGACTAGCGGGCCCCAGTACTTC. Protein product: CASSLTSGPQYF.

This clonotype was seen more than once but under ten times. V is TRBV12-3 or TRBV12-4 and J is TRBJ1-3; TRBD1 might be the D (6 bases). This CDR3 comprises 13 residues. V dropped 8 bases and J dropped 3 bases, with 11 bases sitting between them. The CDR3 protein is CASQDSIGNTIYF. CDR3 in DNA: TGTGCCAGCCAGGACAGCATTGGAAACACCATATATTTT.

V and J are TRBV5-5 and TRBJ2-1; D is possibly TRBD2 (5 bases). V was pared by 4 bases and J by 15 bases, with 20 bases between. The CDR3 is made up of 13 amino acids. Germline lookup yields CDR1 SGHKS and CDR2 YYEKEE (reference sequence). CDR3 loop: CASSPELDPPGFF. CDR3 sequence (DNA): TGTGCCAGCAGCCCGGAACTAGACCCTCCTGGGTTCTTC.

There are a few counts of this clonotype. The genes are TRBV4-2 and TRBJ2-3, with D possibly being TRBD2 (5 bases). This CDR3 region has 13 residues. V lost 2 bases and J 5 bases, leaving 8 bases between the germline ends. The germline gives CDR1 LGHNA, CDR2 YNFKEQ. CDR3 coding DNA: TGTGCCAGCAGCCAACGTAGCGAAGATACGCAGTATTTT. It specifies CASSQRSEDTQYF.

This chain connects TRBV4-1 to TRBJ2-1; the D call may be TRBD1 or TRBD2 (5 bases each). Germline values: CDR1 MGHRA, CDR2 YSYEKL. Trimming took off 8 bases at V and 4 bases at J, with 12 bases between the two ends. The CDR3 loop spans 13 amino acids. CDR3 DNA: TGCGCCAGCCGGGGCCCACTTTACAATGAGCAGTTCTTC. As protein: CASRGPLYNEQFF.

V gene TRBV12-3 or TRBV12-4 combines with J gene TRBJ1-4; 8 bases fit TRBD1. The CDR3 contains 16 residues. V lost 5 bases and J lost 3; bases outside the gene matches: 8. The CDR3 nucleotides read TGTGCCAGCAGTCCCGCCCCACAGGGGGCTAATGAAAAACTGTTTTTT. Translated: CASSPAPQGANEKLFF.

This clonotype was recorded a few times. V is TRBV29-1 and J is TRBJ2-2, with 9 bases matching TRBD2. In germline, CDR1 is SQVTM, CDR2 ANQGSEA. V lost 7 bases, J lost 5 bases, and 8 bases stayed unmatched. This CDR3 region has 14 residues. As DNA, the CDR3 is TGCAGCGGATCTAGCGGGATCGGTACCGGGGAGCTGTTTTTT. It yields the protein CSGSSGIGTGELFF.